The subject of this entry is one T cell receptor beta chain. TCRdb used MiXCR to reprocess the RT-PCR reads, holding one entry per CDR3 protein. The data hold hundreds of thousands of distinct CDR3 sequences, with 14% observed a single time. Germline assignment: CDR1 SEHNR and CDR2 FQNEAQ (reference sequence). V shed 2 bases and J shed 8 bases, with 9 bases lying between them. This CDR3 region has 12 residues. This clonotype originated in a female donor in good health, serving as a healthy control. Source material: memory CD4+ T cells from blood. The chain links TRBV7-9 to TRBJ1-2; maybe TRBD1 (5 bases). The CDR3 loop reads CASSLIAGGYTF. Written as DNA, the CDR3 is TGTGCCAGCAGCTTAATCGCAGGGGGCTACACCTTC.